The 25 T cell receptor beta chains presented below share a single source sample, sequenced in a study of blood T cell repertoires in COVID-19. The repertoire was sequenced with immunoSEQ multiplex PCR; TCRdb's copy has only in-frame clones and lacks some. There are about 250,000 clones in the sample; 86% occur only once, and 5% to 6% lies in the top ten. Sequencing was carried out using peripheral blood. Receptors originate from a woman of 80 years or more with COVID-19, enrolled during active disease.

CDR3 bases: TGTGCCAGCAGCCCCGGGGGAATGGCTAACTATGGCTACACCTTC. It translates to CASSPGGMANYGYTF. The chain couples TRBV5-4 to TRBJ1-2, with a tentative D call TRBD1 (5 bases). Germline lookup yields CDR1 SGHNT and CDR2 YYREEE (reference sequence). The ends were cut back, 4 bases at V and 0 bases at J, with 13 bases in the middle. The length of the CDR3 is 15 residues.

This rearrangement joins TRBV10-1 to TRBJ1-1; tentatively, D is TRBD1 (6 bases). V gave up 5 bases and J gave up 0 bases, with 7 bases separating them. The CDR3 extends over 13 amino acids. CDR1 is WNHNN, CDR2 SYGVQD, per germline (reference sequence). CDR3 residues: CASSQGMNTEAFF. Written as DNA, the CDR3 is TGCGCCAGCAGTCAGGGGATGAACACTGAAGCTTTCTTT.

CDR3 bases: TGTGCCACCAGTGCCCCAGGACTAGCGGGGGGGTTTCAGGAGCAGTTCTTC. Amino acids: CATSAPGLAGGFQEQFF. This chain connects TRBV24-1 to TRBJ2-1; 15 bases agree with TRBD2. CDR3 length: 17 residues. Germline V gene sequence: CDR1 KGHDR, CDR2 SFDVKD. V lost 5 bases to trimming and J lost 10 bases; unmatched junction nucleotides: 11.

The chain links TRBV6-5 to TRBJ2-7; 7 positions match TRBD1. The germline gives CDR1 MNHEY, CDR2 SVGAGI. This CDR3 is 16 amino acids long. Trimming removed 2 bases from V and 0 bases from J; junction bases left unmatched: 7. The CDR3 is CASSYNDRVSSYEQYF. CDR3 sequence (DNA): TGTGCCAGCAGTTACAACGACAGGGTGAGCTCCTACGAGCAGTACTTC.

The gene calls are TRBV2 and TRBJ1-1; no clear D. Trimming removed 9 bases at V and 1 base at J, with 12 bases between. The germline V gene encodes CDR1 SNHLY and CDR2 FYNNEI. The CDR3 extends over 13 amino acids. Here the CDR3 DNA reads TGTGCCAGTAAGTATTCAGGGAACACTGAAGCTTTCTTT. Translation: CASKYSGNTEAFF.

As for this clone: The sample contains more than one DNA sequence encoding this CDR3. The chain employs TRBV7-2 and TRBJ2-5; 7 nucleotides align to TRBD1. The CDR3 is 13 amino acids. Trimming at V came to 3 bases and at J to 5 bases, leaving 3 bases not matched to a gene. Germline V lookup: CDR1 SGHTA, CDR2 FQGNSA. The DNA for the CDR3 is TGTGCCAGCAGCTTGGTGACAGGGGAGACCCAGTACTTC. Translated: CASSLVTGETQYF.

About this clone itself: The junction departs from germline at one end; a sequencing error may be responsible. This chain connects TRBV5-1 to TRBJ2-5; 9 bases map to TRBD2. From germline, CDR1 is SGHRS and CDR2 YFSETQ. The CDR3 contains 16 residues. DNA of the CDR3: TGCGCCAGCACCTTGGGGCTCGGCGGGGGGGCGGAGACCCAGTACTTC. It is translated as CASTLGLGGGAETQYF. The entire variable domain, with the rest obtained from reference TRBV5-1 and TRBJ2-5, is as follows: KAGVTQTPRYLIKTRGQQVTLSCSPISGHRSVSWYQQTPGQGLQFLFEYFSETQRNKGNFPGRFSGRQFSNSRSEMNVSTLELGDSALYLCASTLGLGGGAETQYFGPGTRLLVL.

The CDR3 is CSVEDDDRAYNEQFF. For the CDR3, the DNA is TGCAGCGTTGAAGATGACGACAGGGCCTACAATGAGCAGTTCTTC. The chain joins TRBV29-1 to TRBJ2-1, with 7 bases identical to TRBD1. The CDR3 is 15 amino acids. Per germline, CDR1 SQVTM and CDR2 ANQGSEA. V lost 0 bases to trimming and J lost 2 bases; unmatched junction nucleotides: 4.

The rearrangement joins TRBV3-1 (or the pseudogene TRBV3-2) to TRBJ2-3; TRBD1 matches at 7 bases. The CDR3 sequence is 14 residues long. V lost 8 bases, J lost 4 bases, and 9 bases stayed unmatched. The germline CDR1 and CDR2 sequences are LGHDT and YNNKEL (reference sequence). In nucleotides, the CDR3 is TGTGCCAGCGGGAGACAGGGTTTACCAGATACGCAGTATTTT. Translated, it gives CASGRQGLPDTQYF.

The chain joins TRBV19 to TRBJ2-3, with a possible D match to TRBD2 (5 bases). V shed 6 bases and J shed 1 base, with 14 bases lying between them. The CDR3 extends over 15 amino acids. Looked up from germline, CDR1 is LNHDA and CDR2 is SQIVND (reference sequence). CDR3 nucleotides: TGTGCCAGTAGCAGACCTAGCACTGGCACAGATACGCAGTATTTT. This codes for CASSRPSTGTDTQYF.

The V gene is TRBV12-3 or TRBV12-4, the J gene TRBJ2-2, with D unresolved. V shed 3 bases and J shed 6 bases, with 8 bases lying between them. The CDR3 length is 13 residues. In DNA form, the CDR3 reads TGTGCCAGCAGTTTTGAGTTCGCCGGGGAGCTGTTTTTT. This gives the protein CASSFEFAGELFF.

A single count supports this clone. The genes are TRBV18 and TRBJ1-2; 8 positions agree with TRBD1. The CDR3 runs to 14 residues. V dropped 3 bases and J dropped 5; count of bases not matched to a gene: 5. Germline V lookup: CDR1 KGHSH, CDR2 LQKENI. The CDR3 DNA sequence: TGTGCCAGCTCACCGTCGAGGACAGGGTATGGCTACACCTTC. It encodes CASSPSRTGYGYTF.

The V gene is TRBV7-9, the J gene TRBJ1-1; D might be TRBD1 (5 bases). V lost 5 bases to trimming and J lost 8 bases, with 15 bases between them. The CDR3 extends over 13 amino acids. CDR1 is SEHNR and CDR2 is FQNEAQ in the germline V gene (reference sequence). CDR3 sequence reads: CASSASWGEEAFF. Written as DNA, the CDR3 is TGTGCCAGCAGCGCCTCCTGGGGGGAGGAAGCTTTCTTT. Looking up the rest from reference TRBV7-9 and TRBJ1-1 gives the full variable domain: DTGVSQNPRHKITKRGQNVTFRCDPISEHNRLYWYRQTLGQGPEFLTYFQNEAQLEKSRLLSDRFSAERPKGSFSTLEIQRTEQGDSAMYLCASSASWGEEAFFGQGTRLTVV.

The rearrangement joins TRBV11-2 to TRBJ1-1; maybe TRBD1 (6 bases). CDR3 length: 12 residues. Per germline, CDR1 SGHAT and CDR2 FQNNGV. V was trimmed by 1 base and J by 10 bases, leaving 10 bases between them. The CDR3 region has the DNA TGTGCCAGCAGCTTAGTGGGGGCCCGAGCTTTCTTT. This encodes CASSLVGARAFF. Complete variable domain (other parts from reference TRBV11-2 and TRBJ1-1): EAGVAQSPRYKIIEKRQSVAFWCNPISGHATLYWYQQILGQGPKLLIQFQNNGVVDDSQLPKDRFSAERLKGVDSTLKIQPAKLEDSAVYLCASSLVGARAFFGQGTRLTVV.

The genes are TRBV9 and TRBJ1-2, with a tentative D call TRBD1 (6 bases). The CDR3 consists of 17 residues. Trimming took 1 base from V and 9 from J, leaving 25 bases between them. Germline CDR1 and CDR2: SGDLS and YYNGEE. The CDR3 DNA follows: TGTGCCAGCAGCGTACAGGCCCTTGGGGGCCGGTGGACGAGCTACACCTTC. Its translation: CASSVQALGGRWTSYTF. The variable domain in full, completed from reference TRBV9 and TRBJ1-2, reads DSGVTQTPKHLITATGQRVTLRCSPRSGDLSVYWYQQSLDQGLQFLIQYYNGEERAKGNILERFSAQQFPDLHSELNLSSLELGDSALYFCASSVQALGGRWTSYTFGSGTRLTVV.

The gene calls are TRBV3-1 (or the pseudogene TRBV3-2) and TRBJ2-1, with a tentative D call TRBD2 (6 bases). The CDR3 extends over 13 amino acids. The germline V and J ends were trimmed by 0 bases and 7 bases, with 7 bases remaining between them. Germline CDR1 reads LGHDT; CDR2 reads YNNKEL (reference sequence). CDR3 sequence: CASSQDRGNEQFF. In DNA form, the CDR3 reads TGTGCCAGCAGCCAAGACCGGGGGAATGAGCAGTTCTTC.

The DNA of the CDR3 is TGTGCCAGCAGCCAAGATAGAAGGGGAAGGGCTTTCTTT. It is translated as CASSQDRRGRAFF. The V call is TRBV3-1 (or the pseudogene TRBV3-2), the J call TRBJ1-1; D might be TRBD1 (5 bases). Germline CDR1 and CDR2: LGHDT and YNNKEL (reference sequence). The CDR3 spans 13 residues. The V and J ends lost 0 bases and 11 bases respectively, with 13 bases between them.

The chain couples TRBV2 to TRBJ1-6; TRBD1 matches at 7 bases. Germline V gives CDR1 SNHLY, CDR2 FYNNEI. CDR3 size: 15 residues. Germline trimming cut 8 bases from V and 5 bases from J; bases unmatched to any gene: 9. The DNA of the CDR3 is TGTGCCAGCTGTAAGACGGGACAGAATAATTCACCCCTCCACTTT. This codes for CASCKTGQNNSPLHF.

V gene TRBV28 combines with J gene TRBJ2-7; 8 positions agree with TRBD1. The CDR3 is made up of 14 amino acids. Germline CDR1 MDHEN, CDR2 SYDVKM. The V and J ends lost 10 bases and 1 base, in that order; junction bases with no gene match: 9. CDR3 amino acids: CATCRQGSSYEQYV. For the CDR3, the DNA is TGTGCCACCTGTAGACAGGGGTCATCCTACGAGCAGTACGTC.

The chain employs TRBV2 and TRBJ1-1, with a weak D call TRBD1 (5 bases). Germline CDR1 is SNHLY and CDR2 is FYNNEI. The CDR3 is made up of 11 amino acids. The V gene lost 7 bases and the J gene lost 3 bases, with 6 bases spanning the gap. The CDR3 coding sequence is TGTGCCAGCACAGGGTACACTGAAGCTTTCTTT. This translates into CASTGYTEAFF.

The rearrangement joins TRBV19 to TRBJ1-1; possibly TRBD1 for D (6 bases). Trimming cost V 5 bases and J 12 bases, with 16 bases left between them. This CDR3 is 12 amino acids long. Germline CDR1 is LNHDA and CDR2 is SQIVND (reference sequence). CDR3 nucleotides: TGTGCCAGTAGTTCACAGGGTTGGGGGCCTTTCTTT. It specifies CASSSQGWGPFF. The complete variable domain, with remaining parts taken from reference TRBV19 and TRBJ1-1, reads DGGITQSPKYLFRKEGQNVTLSCEQNLNHDAMYWYRQDPGQGLRLIYYSQIVNDFQKGDIAEGYSVSREKKESFPLTVTSAQKNPTAFYLCASSSQGWGPFFGQGTRLTVV.

The chain employs TRBV4-1 and TRBJ2-7, with a possible D match to TRBD2 (5 bases). Germline V CDR1 and CDR2: MGHRA, YSYEKL. V lost 4 bases to trimming and J lost 1 base, with 14 bases between them. The CDR3 covers 15 residues. The CDR3 sequence is CASSPQEGASYEQYF. The CDR3 DNA reads TGCGCCAGCAGCCCACAAGAGGGCGCGTCCTACGAGCAGTACTTC.

The V call is TRBV7-2, the J call TRBJ2-6; D uncertain. Germline V lookup: CDR1 SGHTA, CDR2 FQGNSA. CDR3 size: 17 residues. Trimming pared 5 bases from V and 0 bases from J, leaving 14 bases between. The CDR3 spells CASSPRLFSSGANVLTF. Written as DNA, the CDR3 is TGTGCCAGCAGCCCCCGCCTCTTCAGCTCTGGGGCCAACGTCCTGACTTTC.

V usage is TRBV28 and J usage is TRBJ1-2, with a possible D match to TRBD1 (6 bases). This CDR3 contains 13 residues. In germline, CDR1 is MDHEN, CDR2 SYDVKM. Trimming took off 6 bases at V and 10 bases at J, with 18 bases between the two ends. The CDR3 DNA reads as TGTGCCAGCAGCCCCCCCAACAGGGACAACTACACCTTC. Translating it yields CASSPPNRDNYTF.

This clone was observed once. V and J are TRBV6-6 and TRBJ1-2, with 7 bases identical to TRBD1. Germline V gives CDR1 MNHNY, CDR2 SVGAGI (reference sequence). V lost 6 bases and J lost 2; bases outside the gene matches: 9. This CDR3 region has 15 residues. The DNA of the CDR3 is TGTGCCAGCAGCATTTCCGGGACAGCAAACTATGGCTACACCTTC. Protein product: CASSISGTANYGYTF.